Given below is one T cell receptor (beta chain) in context. No antigen is known for it. The record originates from a study of cytomegalovirus exposure and HLA in healthy donors. CDR1 and CDR2 from the germline V gene are LGHNA and YNFKEQ. The CDR3 covers 16 residues. V lost 1 base to trimming and J lost 3 bases; unmatched junction nucleotides: 7. Broader study findings: A classifier reportedly called cytomegalovirus status with high sensitivity and specificity.

Amplification used 60 Vbeta primers and 13 Jbeta primers. Clones were read by immunoSEQ multiplex PCR, and TCRdb kept only the in-frame ones, dropping some. The sample lists around 130,000 clones, roughly 79% occurring once. This receptor was identified in a woman aged 45 to 65 in good health and CMV-seronegative. The chain has TRBV4-2 and TRBJ1-1, with TRBD1 matching over 8 bases. Sequencing used PBMCs. The DNA of the CDR3 is TGTGCCAGCAGCCAAGCCAGGGGGCTGGAGGACACTGAAGCTTTCTTT. Translated, it gives CASSQARGLEDTEAFF.